A single sample is the source of the 6 T cell receptor beta chains below, sequenced in a study of T cells expressing NK-cell markers. Following a re-call of the 5' RACE reads, TCRdb has one entry per CDR3 protein and lacks DNA. The listing contains about 380,000 distinct CDR3 sequences. The specimen was blood T cells: a sorted CD56 or NKG2C T cell subset, CD4+ or CD8+ T cells, or bulk PBMC T cells (not recorded which). Source of these receptors: a man aged 18-69 years in good health.

The chain carries TRBV29-1 and TRBJ2-2; the TCRdb D gene call, TRBD1, has no DNA to confirm it. The CDR3 has 12 residues. From germline, CDR1 is SQVTM and CDR2 ANQGSEA. The CDR3 region is CSVGGQFGELFF.

The rearrangement links TRBV6-5 to TRBJ1-4; absent DNA, TCRdb's TRBD1 call cannot be checked. Germline V gene lookup returns CDR1 MNHEY and CDR2 SVGAGI. The CDR3 spans 15 residues. The CDR3 is CASSYTVASQGKLFF.

V usage is TRBV25-1 and J usage is TRBJ2-7; the D call of TRBD1 rests on TCRdb alone, since no DNA is present to check it. This CDR3 contains 15 residues. CDR1 and CDR2 from the germline V gene are MGHDK and SYGVNS. The CDR3 here is CASSRDGGHSYEQYF.

The J gene is TRBJ2-3, the V gene TRBV7-2; TCRdb designates TRBD1, a call that cannot be tested without DNA. The germline V gene encodes CDR1 SGHTA and CDR2 FQGNSA. The CDR3 has 15 residues. This CDR3 reads CASSSYGQGTDTQYF. The full variable domain, rest sourced from reference TRBV7-2 and TRBJ2-3, is GAGVSQSPSNKVTEKGKDVELRCDPISGHTALYWYRQSLGQGLEFLIYFQGNSAPDKSGLPSDRFSAERTGGSVSTLTIQRTQQEDSAVYLCASSSYGQGTDTQYFGPGTRLTVL.

The CDR3 loop reads CASSAGSGTGELFF. The J gene is TRBJ2-2, the V gene TRBV2. CDR3 length: 14 amino acids. The germline CDR1 and CDR2 sequences are SNHLY and FYNNEI.

The chain has TRBV20-1 and TRBJ2-7; absent DNA, TCRdb's TRBD1 call cannot be checked. Germline V lookup: CDR1 DFQATT, CDR2 SNEGSKA (reference sequence). CDR3 size: 14 residues. The chain's CDR3 is CSASKGQASYEQYF.